Presented here are 21 T cell receptor beta chains from one specimen sequenced in a study of CD8+CD57+ T cells in acquired aplastic anemia. Flow cytometry had shown expanded CD8+CD57+ cells in the patients chosen for sequencing. Genomic DNA served as template for TCR beta VDJ and CDR3 profiling. TCRdb independently ran MiXCR on the reads; one entry per CDR3 protein. The sample records over 150,000 distinct CDR3 sequences, roughly 48% being singletons. Sequenced material: sorted CD4+, CD8+, or CD8+CD57+ T cells (not recorded which) from PBMCs. Receptors were obtained from a human donor with aplastic anemia.

This clonotype came up a few times. The V gene is TRBV2, the J gene TRBJ2-7; 7 nucleotides agree with TRBD1. The germline CDR1 and CDR2 sequences are SNHLY and FYNNEI. The CDR3 loop spans 14 amino acids. V shed 7 bases, J shed 0 bases, and the junction held 6 bases outside the gene matches. In DNA, the CDR3 is TGTGCCAGCACTTTGCCAGGGGGCTCCTACGAGCAGTACTTC. Its translation is CASTLPGGSYEQYF. The variable domain in full, completed from reference TRBV2 and TRBJ2-7, reads EPEVTQTPSHQVTQMGQEVILRCVPISNHLYFYWYRQILGQKVEFLVSFYNNEISEKSEIFDDQFSVERPDGSNFTLKIRSTKLEDSAMYFCASTLPGGSYEQYFGPGTRLTVT.

Many counts were recorded for this clonotype. This chain uses TRBV4-3 with TRBJ2-6; 7 positions agree with TRBD1. Losses at the gene ends were 1 base for V and 5 bases for J; bases not matched to a gene: 2. In germline, CDR1 is LGHNA, CDR2 YSLEER. This CDR3 spans 15 amino acids. As DNA, the CDR3 is TGCGCCAGCAGCCAAGTACAGGGGTGGGCCAACGTCCTGACTTTC. It translates to CASSQVQGWANVLTF.

In DNA, the CDR3 is TGTGCCTGGAGTGTCAAGACATCGGAGCCGGGTCCCCAGCATTTT. It specifies CAWSVKTSEPGPQHF. The chain recombines TRBV30 with TRBJ1-5, with D unclear. From germline, CDR1 is GTSNPN and CDR2 SVGIG (reference sequence). This CDR3 is 15 amino acids long. Trimming pared 0 bases from V and 10 bases from J, leaving 19 bases between.

This clonotype was counted ten times or more. This chain connects TRBV28 to TRBJ1-6; D might be TRBD1 (5 bases). Between the trimmed V and J ends, which lost 3 bases and 7 bases, there was a span of 10 bases. Germline-derived CDR1 and CDR2 are MDHEN and SYDVKM. The CDR3 is 14 amino acids. For the CDR3, the DNA is TGTGCCAGCAGTTTTGTGACAGCGAATTCACCCCTCCACTTT. This codes for CASSFVTANSPLHF.

The chain has TRBV19 and TRBJ2-1; 16 bases are a match to TRBD2. Germline-derived CDR1 and CDR2 are LNHDA and SQIVND (reference sequence). This CDR3 has 14 amino acids. The V gene end was trimmed by 10 bases and the J gene end by 7 bases; junction bases not matched to a gene: 4. CDR3 sequence: CATRGLAGGNEQFF. CDR3 nucleotide sequence: TGTGCCACAAGGGGACTAGCGGGAGGGAATGAGCAGTTCTTC.

A note on this clonotype: This clone may be a read error of a much larger clone one base away. V gene TRBV4-1 combines with J gene TRBJ1-5; maybe TRBD1 (6 bases). The germline V gene has CDR1 MGHRA and CDR2 YSYEKL. This CDR3 has 15 residues. The germline V and J ends were trimmed by 0 bases and 4 bases, with 10 bases remaining between them. CDR3 in DNA: TGCGCCAGCAGCCAAGATACGCAGGGGAATCAGCCCCAGCATTTT. Encoded protein: CASSQDTQGNQPQHF.

The V and J genes are TRBV29-1 and TRBJ1-2; 8 nucleotides align to TRBD1. Per germline, CDR1 SQVTM and CDR2 ANQGSEA. With V trimmed by 7 bases and J by 1 base, 2 bases remained unmatched. This CDR3 is 12 amino acids long. The DNA of the CDR3 is TGCAGCGCCGGACAGGGTAACTATGGCTACACCTTC. Protein product: CSAGQGNYGYTF. Combining the CDR3 with reference TRBV29-1 and TRBJ1-2 gives the whole variable domain SAVISQKPSRDICQRGTSLTIQCQVDSQVTMMFWYRQQPGQSLTLIATANQGSEATYESGFVIDKFPISRPNLTFSTLTVSNMSPEDSSIYLCSAGQGNYGYTFGSGTRLTVV.

This clonotype was detected a few times. This chain connects TRBV15 to TRBJ2-7; a weak D match, TRBD2 (5 bases). Germline values: CDR1 LNHNV, CDR2 YYDKDF (reference sequence). The CDR3 is 12 residues long. V shed 9 bases and J shed 3 bases, with 12 bases lying between them. CDR3 residues: CATEATSYEQYF. Here the CDR3 DNA reads TGTGCCACGGAGGCTACTAGCTACGAGCAGTACTTC.

The chain employs TRBV9 and TRBJ1-6; D unresolved. Germline loops: CDR1 SGDLS, CDR2 YYNGEE. The ends were cut back, 4 bases at V and 0 bases at J, with 14 bases in the middle. CDR3 length: 17 residues. The CDR3 reads CASSSGPRSSYNSPLHF. CDR3 bases: TGTGCCAGCAGCTCAGGACCTAGGAGCTCCTATAATTCACCCCTCCACTTT. The full variable domain, its missing parts supplied by reference TRBV9 and TRBJ1-6, is DSGVTQTPKHLITATGQRVTLRCSPRSGDLSVYWYQQSLDQGLQFLIQYYNGEERAKGNILERFSAQQFPDLHSELNLSSLELGDSALYFCASSSGPRSSYNSPLHFGNGTRLTVT.

Concerning this clonotype: An end of the junction differs from the germline gene, which may be a read error. Here the CDR3 reads CSAQTGGFHF. DNA for the CDR3: TGCAGCGCCCAGACAGGGGGCTTCCACTTC. The gene calls are TRBV29-1 and TRBJ2-7, with 10 bases that match TRBD1. The CDR3 length is 10 residues. CDR1 is SQVTM, CDR2 ANQGSEA, per germline.

This clonotype was detected many times. The rearrangement links TRBV6-6 to TRBJ2-5, with 12 bases matching TRBD2. Germline V gene lookup returns CDR1 MNHNY and CDR2 SVGAGI (reference sequence). The junction had 7 bases not matched to a gene; V was cut back by 4 bases and J by 4 bases. The CDR3 totals 16 residues. In DNA form, the CDR3 reads TGTGCCAGCAGTTTTAGACTAGCGGGAGCAGGAGAGACCCAGTACTTC. This sequence encodes CASSFRLAGAGETQYF.

Concerning this clonotype itself: An end of the junction differs from the germline gene, which may be a read error. This chain joins TRBV24-1 and TRBJ1-2; TRBD1 agrees at 7 bases. This CDR3 is 16 amino acids long. CDR1 is KGHDR, CDR2 SFDVKD, per germline. The CDR3 protein is CATSDRRGGGGDGYTF. The CDR3 bases are TGTGCCACTAGTGACCGCCGCGGGGGAGGGGGCGATGGCTACACCTTC.

A word on this clonotype: Sequence at one end of the junction differs from germline and may be a read error. The genes are TRBV5-1 and TRBJ2-5, with 9 bases lining up with TRBD1. Germline V gene data show CDR1 as SGHRS and CDR2 as YFSETQ. This CDR3 is built from 15 residues. The CDR3 coding sequence is TGCGCCAGCAGCTTAGCGGGACAGGGTTGGGAGACCCAGCACTTC. Translated: CASSLAGQGWETQHF. Based on the CDR3 plus reference TRBV5-1 and TRBJ2-5, the full variable domain is KAGVTQTPRYLIKTRGQQVTLSCSPISGHRSVSWYQQTPGQGLQFLFEYFSETQRNKGNFPGRFSGRQFSNSRSEMNVSTLELGDSALYLCASSLAGQGWETQHFGPGTRLLVL.

The chain combines TRBV9 with TRBJ1-6; D is unclear. V lost 7 bases, J lost 7 bases, and 9 bases lay in between. In germline, CDR1 is SGDLS, CDR2 YYNGEE. The CDR3 length is 12 residues. The CDR3 sequence: CASSGSNSPLHF. DNA of the CDR3: TGTGCCAGCTCAGGATCGAATTCACCCCTCCACTTT.

Many counts were recorded for this clonotype. V and J are TRBV19 and TRBJ1-2; no clear D. Trimming took 3 bases from V and 4 from J, leaving 15 bases between them. The germline gives CDR1 LNHDA, CDR2 SQIVND (reference sequence). The CDR3 loop spans 15 amino acids. The CDR3 reads CASSISEPKSYGYTF. CDR3 sequence (DNA): TGTGCCAGTAGTATTTCTGAACCGAAGAGCTATGGCTACACCTTC. Full variable domain (remainder filled in from reference TRBV19 and TRBJ1-2): DGGITQSPKYLFRKEGQNVTLSCEQNLNHDAMYWYRQDPGQGLRLIYYSQIVNDFQKGDIAEGYSVSREKKESFPLTVTSAQKNPTAFYLCASSISEPKSYGYTFGSGTRLTVV.

This clonotype was counted ten times or more. V usage is TRBV12-3 or TRBV12-4 and J usage is TRBJ1-1; 10 positions match TRBD1. The CDR3 spans 13 residues. V lost 8 bases and J lost 5; bases outside the gene matches: 5. CDR3 bases: TGTGCCAGCTGCCGGGACAGGGGAACTGAAGCTTTCTTT. Its translation is CASCRDRGTEAFF.

Note on this clonotype: Given a much more abundant clone one base away, this may be a read error. The gene calls are TRBV6-1 and TRBJ2-2, with a possible D match to TRBD2 (5 bases). CDR1 MNHNS and CDR2 SASEGT come from the germline V gene. This CDR3 region has 14 residues. Written as DNA, the CDR3 is TGTGCCAGCAAGGGCGGGCCGAACACCGGGGAGCTGTCTTTT. It codes for CASKGGPNTGELSF.

This clonotype was seen repeatedly, ten times or more. The chain couples TRBV12-3 or TRBV12-4 to TRBJ2-1; possible D gene TRBD1, 5 bases. The CDR3 has 14 residues. The V end was cut by 1 base, the J end by 6 bases, with 10 bases between. This CDR3 reads CASSLGPGFNEQFF. The CDR3 coding sequence is TGTGCCAGCAGTTTAGGTCCAGGGTTCAATGAGCAGTTCTTC.

Many counts were recorded for this clonotype. V usage is TRBV9 and J usage is TRBJ2-5; possibly TRBD2 for D (6 bases). CDR1 and CDR2 (germline): SGDLS, YYNGEE. Deletions cut 4 bases from V and 4 bases from J, with 20 bases between. The CDR3 extends over 16 amino acids. The CDR3 is CASSPRLGRDGETQYF. As DNA, the CDR3 is TGTGCCAGCAGCCCCCGACTAGGTCGAGATGGAGAGACCCAGTACTTC.

The gene calls are TRBV5-1 and TRBJ2-1, with D possibly being TRBD2 (5 bases). In germline, CDR1 is SGHRS, CDR2 YFSETQ. Trimming stripped 4 bases from V and 7 bases from J, with 12 bases between. This CDR3 has 13 amino acids. The CDR3 protein is CASSPEAVNEQFF. The CDR3 DNA reads as TGCGCCAGCAGCCCGGAAGCGGTAAATGAGCAGTTCTTC.

In this sample, this clonotype turned up a few times. The chain links TRBV2 to TRBJ1-5; D not certain. Germline V gives CDR1 SNHLY, CDR2 FYNNEI. Trimming removed 4 bases from V and 4 bases from J, with 8 bases in between. The CDR3 is 13 amino acids. CDR3 region: CASSVFSNQPQHF. The CDR3 DNA reads TGTGCCAGCAGTGTTTTTAGTAATCAGCCCCAGCATTTT.